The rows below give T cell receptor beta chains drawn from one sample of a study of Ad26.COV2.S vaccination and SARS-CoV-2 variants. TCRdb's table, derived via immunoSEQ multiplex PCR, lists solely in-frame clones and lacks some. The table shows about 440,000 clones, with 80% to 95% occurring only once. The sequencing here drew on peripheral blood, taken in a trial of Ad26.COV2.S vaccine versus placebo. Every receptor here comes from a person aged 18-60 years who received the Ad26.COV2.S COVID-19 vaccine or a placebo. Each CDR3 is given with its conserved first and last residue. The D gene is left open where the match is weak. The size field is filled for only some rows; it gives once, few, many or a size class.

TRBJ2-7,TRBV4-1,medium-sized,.,TGCGCCAGCAGCCAAAGAGCGGTGGAGGGGTACGAGCAGTACTTC,CASSQRAVEGYEQYF
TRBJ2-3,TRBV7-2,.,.,TGTGCCAGCAAGGTGAGGGCGGACACAGATACGCAGTATTTT,CASKVRADTDTQYF
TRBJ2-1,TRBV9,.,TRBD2,TGTGCCAGCAGCGTAGTTCCTAGCGGGACCTACAATGAGCAGTTCTTC,CASSVVPSGTYNEQFF
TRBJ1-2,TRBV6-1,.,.,TGTGCCAGCAGTGAAGCGCTTCGGCAGGACTATGGCTACACCTTC,CASSEALRQDYGYTF
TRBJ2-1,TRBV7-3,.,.,TGTGCCAGCAGCTTAGATTCATTCAATGAGCAGTTCTTC,CASSLDSFNEQFF
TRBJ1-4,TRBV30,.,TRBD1,TGTGCCTGGAGGGGGACAGGGGTCGCTGAAAAACTGTTTTTT,CAWRGTGVAEKLFF
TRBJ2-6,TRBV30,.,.,TGTGCCTGGAAAAGGGGCAGTCGCTCTGGGGCCAACGTCCTGACTTTC,CAWKRGSRSGANVLTF
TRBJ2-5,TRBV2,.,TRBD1,TGTGCCAGCGATTCCGGGACAGGGGTGTTTGCGACCCAGTACTTC,CASDSGTGVFATQYF
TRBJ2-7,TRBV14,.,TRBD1,TGTGCCAGCAGCCAAGGGGGACAGGGGTCGCACGAGCAGTACTTC,CASSQGGQGSHEQYF
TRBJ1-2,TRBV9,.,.,TGTGCCAGCAGCGTCTCCGGGACCGGGGGCTATGGCTACACCTTC,CASSVSGTGGYGYTF